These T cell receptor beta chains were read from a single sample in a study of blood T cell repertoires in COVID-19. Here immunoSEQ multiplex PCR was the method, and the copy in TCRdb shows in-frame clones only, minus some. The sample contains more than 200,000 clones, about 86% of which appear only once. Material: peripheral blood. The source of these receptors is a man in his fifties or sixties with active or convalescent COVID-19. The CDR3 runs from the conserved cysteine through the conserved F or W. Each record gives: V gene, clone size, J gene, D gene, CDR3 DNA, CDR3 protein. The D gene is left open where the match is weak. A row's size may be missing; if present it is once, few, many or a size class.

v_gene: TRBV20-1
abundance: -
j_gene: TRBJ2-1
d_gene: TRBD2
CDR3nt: TGCAGTGCTAGTCCCATAGCGGGGGTCTTGAGCTCCTACAATGAGCAGTTCTTC
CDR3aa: CSASPIAGVLSSYNEQFF

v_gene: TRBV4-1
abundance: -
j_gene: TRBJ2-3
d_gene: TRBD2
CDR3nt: TGCGCCAGCAGCCAGGAGGGGACGGGGGGGCCCACAGATACGCAGTATTTT
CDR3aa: CASSQEGTGGPTDTQYF

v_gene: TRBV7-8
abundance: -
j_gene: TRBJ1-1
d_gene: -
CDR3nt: TGTGCCAGCAGCTACACCCACAGGGACACTGAAGCTTTCTTT
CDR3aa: CASSYTHRDTEAFF

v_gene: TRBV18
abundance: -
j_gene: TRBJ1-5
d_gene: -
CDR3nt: TGTGCCAGCTCACCACAGGGTGTCGGGGGCAATCAGCCCCAGCATTTT
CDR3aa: CASSPQGVGGNQPQHF

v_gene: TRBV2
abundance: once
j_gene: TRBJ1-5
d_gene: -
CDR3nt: TGTGCCAGCATGGGGCGGGGGTCGGTCAATCAGCCCCAGCATTTT
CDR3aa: CASMGRGSVNQPQHF

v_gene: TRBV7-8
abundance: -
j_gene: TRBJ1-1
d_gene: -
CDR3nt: TGTGCCAGCAGCTTAGCGCGTGGTGAAGCTTTCTTT
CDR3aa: CASSLARGEAFF

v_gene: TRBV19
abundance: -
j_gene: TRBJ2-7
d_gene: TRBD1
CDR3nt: TGTGCCAGTAGTATCGGGACAGCCTCCTACGAGCAGTACTTC
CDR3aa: CASSIGTASYEQYF

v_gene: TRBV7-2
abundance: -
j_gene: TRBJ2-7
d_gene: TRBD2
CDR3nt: TGTGCCAGCAGCTTAGTAGCTAGCGGGGGGAACCACGAGCAGTACTTC
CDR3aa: CASSLVASGGNHEQYF

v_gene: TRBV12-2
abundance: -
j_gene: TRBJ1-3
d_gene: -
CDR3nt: TGTGCAAGTCGCTTAGATACAGGCGATTCTGGAAACACCATATATTTT
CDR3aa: CASRLDTGDSGNTIYF

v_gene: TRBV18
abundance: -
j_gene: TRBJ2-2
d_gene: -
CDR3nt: TGTGCCAGCTCACCCCGAGCCACCGGGGGAACGGCCGGGGAGCTGTTTTTT
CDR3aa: CASSPRATGGTAGELFF

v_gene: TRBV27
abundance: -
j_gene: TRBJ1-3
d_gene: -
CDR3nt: TGTGCCAGCAGTTTAAGCGGGAGCTCTGGAAACACCATATATTTT
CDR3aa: CASSLSGSSGNTIYF

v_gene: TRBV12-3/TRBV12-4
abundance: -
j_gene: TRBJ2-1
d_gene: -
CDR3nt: TGTGCCAGCAGTTCAACCCCCGGTGATGAGCAGTTCTTC
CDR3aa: CASSSTPGDEQFF

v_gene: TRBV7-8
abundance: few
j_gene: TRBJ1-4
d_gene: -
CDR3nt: TGTGCCACCGGACGGAGGACTAATGAAAAACTGTTTTTT
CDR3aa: CATGRRTNEKLFF

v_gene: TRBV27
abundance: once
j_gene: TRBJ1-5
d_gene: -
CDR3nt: TGTGCCAGCAGTACGTCCAGGGATAGCAATCAGCCCCAGCATTTT
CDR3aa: CASSTSRDSNQPQHF

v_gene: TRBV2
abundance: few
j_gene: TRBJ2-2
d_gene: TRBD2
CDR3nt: TGTGCCAGCAGTCGACTAGCGGGGGAGAACACCGGGGAGCTGTTTTTT
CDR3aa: CASSRLAGENTGELFF

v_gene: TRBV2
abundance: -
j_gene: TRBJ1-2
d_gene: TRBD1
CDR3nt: TGTGCCAGCAGAGCGGACAGGGGAAGTGATGGCTACACCTTC
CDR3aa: CASRADRGSDGYTF

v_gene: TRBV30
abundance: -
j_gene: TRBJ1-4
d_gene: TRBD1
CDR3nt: TGTGCCTGGTCGGGACAGGGATTTGAAAAACTGTTTTTT
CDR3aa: CAWSGQGFEKLFF

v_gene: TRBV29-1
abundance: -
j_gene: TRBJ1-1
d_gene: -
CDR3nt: TGCAGCGACTGGACGGGGGGGAACACTGAAGCTTTCTTT
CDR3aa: CSDWTGGNTEAFF

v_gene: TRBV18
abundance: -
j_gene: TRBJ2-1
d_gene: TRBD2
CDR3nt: TGTGCCAGCTCTCCCAGCGGGGCCGGGTACAATGAGCAGTTCTTC
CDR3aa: CASSPSGAGYNEQFF

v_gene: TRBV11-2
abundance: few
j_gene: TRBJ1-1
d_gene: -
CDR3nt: TGTGCCAGCAGAAGAGCAGGGATTGGCACTGAAGCTTTCTTT
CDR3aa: CASRRAGIGTEAFF

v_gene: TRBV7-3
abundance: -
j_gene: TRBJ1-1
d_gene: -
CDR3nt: TGTGCCAGCAGCTTACACGGGGGAGTAAACACTGAAGCTTTCTTT
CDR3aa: CASSLHGGVNTEAFF

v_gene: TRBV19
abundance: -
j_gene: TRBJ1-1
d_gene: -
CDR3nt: TGTGCCAGTAGTATTTACGGGACTGCGAACACTGAAGCTTTCTTT
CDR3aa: CASSIYGTANTEAFF

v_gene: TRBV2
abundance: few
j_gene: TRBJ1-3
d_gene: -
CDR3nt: TGTGCCAGCAGTGGTGTTACTGGAAACACCATATATTTT
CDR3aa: CASSGVTGNTIYF

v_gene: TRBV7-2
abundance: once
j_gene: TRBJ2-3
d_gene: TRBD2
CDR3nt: TGTGCCAGCAGCTCTTTACTAGCGGGGTACACAGATACGCAGTATTTT
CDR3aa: CASSSLLAGYTDTQYF

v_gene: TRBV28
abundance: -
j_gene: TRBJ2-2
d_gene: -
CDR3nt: TGTGCCAGCAGCGCGGGGGCCACCGGGGAGCTGTTTTTT
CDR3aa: CASSAGATGELFF

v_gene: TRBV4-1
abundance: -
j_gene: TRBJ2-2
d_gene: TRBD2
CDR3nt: TGCGCCAGCAGCCAAGAGAGTCTAGCGGGGGCCACCGGGGAGCTGTTTTTT
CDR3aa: CASSQESLAGATGELFF

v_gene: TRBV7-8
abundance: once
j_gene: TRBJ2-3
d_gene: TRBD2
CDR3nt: TGTGCCAGCAGAGCGGGGGCCCAAGGGGATACGCAGTATTTT
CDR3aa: CASRAGAQGDTQYF

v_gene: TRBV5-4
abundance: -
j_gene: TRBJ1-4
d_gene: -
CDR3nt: TGTGCCAGCAGCCCAGCAGGGGAGGAAAAACTGTTTTTT
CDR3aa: CASSPAGEEKLFF

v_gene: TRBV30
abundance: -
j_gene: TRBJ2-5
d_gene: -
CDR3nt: TGTGCCTGGAGAAGACTCCTGTACCAAGAGACCCAGTACTTC
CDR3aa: CAWRRLLYQETQYF

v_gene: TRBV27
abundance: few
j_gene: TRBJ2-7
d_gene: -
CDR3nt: TGTGCCAGCAGCTTATCGATCCCCAGGGGGAGGTACGAGCAGTACTTC
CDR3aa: CASSLSIPRGRYEQYF

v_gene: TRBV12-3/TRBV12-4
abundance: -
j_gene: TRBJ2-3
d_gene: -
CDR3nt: TGTGCCAGCAGTTTTAAGGAGCAAGATACGCAGTATTTT
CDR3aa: CASSFKEQDTQYF

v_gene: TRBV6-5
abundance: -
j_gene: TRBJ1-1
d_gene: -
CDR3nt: TGTGCCAGCGGGGGAGGGGTCCGTACTGAAGCTTTCTTT
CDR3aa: CASGGGVRTEAFF

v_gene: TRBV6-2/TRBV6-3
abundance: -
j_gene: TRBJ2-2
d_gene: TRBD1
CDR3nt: TGTGCCAGCAGTCAACGACCAGGGGGCACCGGGGAGCTGTTTTTT
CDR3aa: CASSQRPGGTGELFF

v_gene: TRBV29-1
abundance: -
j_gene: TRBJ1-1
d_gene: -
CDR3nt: TGCAGCGTTGAGTGGGGCCGGGACACTGAAGCTTTCTTT
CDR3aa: CSVEWGRDTEAFF

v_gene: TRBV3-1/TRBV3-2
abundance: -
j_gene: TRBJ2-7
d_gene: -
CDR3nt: TGTGCCAGCAGCCAAGGCCCCTACGAGCAATACTTC
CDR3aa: CASSQGPYEQYF

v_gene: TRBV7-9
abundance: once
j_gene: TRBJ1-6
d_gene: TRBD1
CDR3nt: TGTGCCAGCAGTAAAGCAGGGGGCTCAAATTCACCCCTCCACTTT
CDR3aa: CASSKAGGSNSPLHF

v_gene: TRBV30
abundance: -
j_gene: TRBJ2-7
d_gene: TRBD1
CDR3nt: TGTGCCTGGACCAAGGGGACAGGAAACTACGAGCAGTACTTC
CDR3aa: CAWTKGTGNYEQYF

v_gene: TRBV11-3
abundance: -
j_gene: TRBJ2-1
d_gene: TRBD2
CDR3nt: TGTGCCAGCAGCCCCGGGACTAGCGGGGGGGCGAGGAATGAGCAGTTCTTC
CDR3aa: CASSPGTSGGARNEQFF

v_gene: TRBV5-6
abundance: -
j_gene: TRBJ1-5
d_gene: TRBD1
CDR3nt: TGTGCCAGCAGCTCTGGACAGGGTGGACAGCCCCAGCATTTT
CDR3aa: CASSSGQGGQPQHF

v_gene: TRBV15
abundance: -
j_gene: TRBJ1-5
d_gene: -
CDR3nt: TGTGCCACCAGCAGAGAAGGGGGGGTACAGCCCCAGCATTTT
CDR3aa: CATSREGGVQPQHF

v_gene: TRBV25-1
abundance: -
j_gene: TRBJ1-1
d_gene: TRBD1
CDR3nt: TGTGCCAGCAGTTCGACAGGGACCTGGACTGAAGCTTTCTTT
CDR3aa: CASSSTGTWTEAFF

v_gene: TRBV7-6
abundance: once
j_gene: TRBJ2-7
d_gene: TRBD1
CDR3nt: TGTGCCAGCAGCCTCGGGACAGCCTCCTACGAGCAGTACTTC
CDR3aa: CASSLGTASYEQYF

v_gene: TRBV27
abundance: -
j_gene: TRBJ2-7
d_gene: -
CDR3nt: TGTGCCAGCAGCACTGAGACCACAGGGATAACCTACGAGCAGTACTTC
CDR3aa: CASSTETTGITYEQYF

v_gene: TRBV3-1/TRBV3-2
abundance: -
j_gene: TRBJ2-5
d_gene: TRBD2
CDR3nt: TGTGCCAGCAGCTATGGTGGGCTAGCGGGGAGGGAGACCCAGTACTTC
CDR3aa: CASSYGGLAGRETQYF

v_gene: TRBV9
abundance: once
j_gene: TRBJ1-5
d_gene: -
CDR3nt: TGTGCCAGCAGCGTAGGAGGTTGGAATCAGCCCCAGCATTTT
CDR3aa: CASSVGGWNQPQHF

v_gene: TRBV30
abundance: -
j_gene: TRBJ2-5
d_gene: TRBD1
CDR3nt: TGTGCCTGGAGTGTTGGGACAGGGGGACTAGAGACCCAGTACTTC
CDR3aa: CAWSVGTGGLETQYF

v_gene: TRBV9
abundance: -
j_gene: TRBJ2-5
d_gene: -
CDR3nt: TGTGCCAGCAGCGTAGGGCAGGGCGTGGAGACCCAGTACTTC
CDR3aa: CASSVGQGVETQYF

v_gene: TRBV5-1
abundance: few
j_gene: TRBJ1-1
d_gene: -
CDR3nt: TGCGCCAGCAGCTTGTGGGGGGAGAGTTCTTTCTTT
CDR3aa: CASSLWGESSFF